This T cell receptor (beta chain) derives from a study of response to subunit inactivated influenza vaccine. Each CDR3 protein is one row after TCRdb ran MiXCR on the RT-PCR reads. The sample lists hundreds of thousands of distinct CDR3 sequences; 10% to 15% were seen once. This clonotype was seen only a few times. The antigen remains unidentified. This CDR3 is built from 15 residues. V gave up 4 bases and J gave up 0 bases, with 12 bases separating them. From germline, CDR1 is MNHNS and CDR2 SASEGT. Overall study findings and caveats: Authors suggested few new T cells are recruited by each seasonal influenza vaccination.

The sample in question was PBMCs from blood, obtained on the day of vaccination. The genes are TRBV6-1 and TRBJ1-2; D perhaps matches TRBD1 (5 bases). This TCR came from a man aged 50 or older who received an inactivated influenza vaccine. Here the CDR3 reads CASSGGTGSNYGYTF. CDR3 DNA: TGTGCCAGCAGTGGGGGGACCGGCTCTAACTATGGCTACACCTTC.